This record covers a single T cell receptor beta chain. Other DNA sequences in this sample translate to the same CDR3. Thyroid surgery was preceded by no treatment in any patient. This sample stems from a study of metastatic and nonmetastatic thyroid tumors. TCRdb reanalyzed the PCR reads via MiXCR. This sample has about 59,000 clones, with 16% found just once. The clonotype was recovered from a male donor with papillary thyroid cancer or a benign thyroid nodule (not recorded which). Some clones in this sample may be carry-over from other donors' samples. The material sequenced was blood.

The CDR3 DNA reads as TGTGCCAGCGGGTGGCTCGGTGTGTACGAGCAGTACTTC. As protein: CASGWLGVYEQYF. The genes are TRBV6-1 and TRBJ2-7; D is ambiguous. Per the germline V gene, CDR1 is MNHNS and CDR2 is SASEGT. V was cut by 8 bases and J by 4 bases, with 15 bases left in between. The CDR3 has 13 residues.